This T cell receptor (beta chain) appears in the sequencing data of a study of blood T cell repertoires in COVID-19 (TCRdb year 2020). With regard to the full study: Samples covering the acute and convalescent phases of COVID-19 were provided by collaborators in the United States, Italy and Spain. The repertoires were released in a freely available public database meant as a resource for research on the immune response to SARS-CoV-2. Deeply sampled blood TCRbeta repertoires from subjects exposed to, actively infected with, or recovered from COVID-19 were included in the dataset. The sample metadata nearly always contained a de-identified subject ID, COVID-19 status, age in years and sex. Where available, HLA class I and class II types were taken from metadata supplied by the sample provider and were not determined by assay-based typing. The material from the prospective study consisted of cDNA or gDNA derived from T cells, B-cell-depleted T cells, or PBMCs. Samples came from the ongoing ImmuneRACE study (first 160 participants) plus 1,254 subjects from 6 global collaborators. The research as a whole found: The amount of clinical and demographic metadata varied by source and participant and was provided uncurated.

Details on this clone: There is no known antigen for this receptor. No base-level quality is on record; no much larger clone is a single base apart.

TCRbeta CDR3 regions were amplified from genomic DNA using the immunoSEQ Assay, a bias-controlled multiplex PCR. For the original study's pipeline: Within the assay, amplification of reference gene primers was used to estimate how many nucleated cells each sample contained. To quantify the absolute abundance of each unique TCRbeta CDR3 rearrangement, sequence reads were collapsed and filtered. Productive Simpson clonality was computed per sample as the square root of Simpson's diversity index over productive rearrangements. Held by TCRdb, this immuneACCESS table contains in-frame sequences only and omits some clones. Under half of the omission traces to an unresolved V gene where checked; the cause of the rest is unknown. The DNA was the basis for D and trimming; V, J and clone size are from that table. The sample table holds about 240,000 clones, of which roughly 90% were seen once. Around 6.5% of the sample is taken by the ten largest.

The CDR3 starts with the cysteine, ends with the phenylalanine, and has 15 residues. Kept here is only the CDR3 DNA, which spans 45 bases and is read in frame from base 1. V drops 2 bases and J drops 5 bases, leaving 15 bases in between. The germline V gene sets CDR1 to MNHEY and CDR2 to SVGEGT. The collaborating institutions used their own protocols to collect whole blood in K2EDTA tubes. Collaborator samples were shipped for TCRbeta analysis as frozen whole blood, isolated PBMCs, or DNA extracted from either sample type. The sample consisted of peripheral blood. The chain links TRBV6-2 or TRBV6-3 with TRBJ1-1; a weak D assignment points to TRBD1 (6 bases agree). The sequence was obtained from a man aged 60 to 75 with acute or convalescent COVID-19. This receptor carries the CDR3 CASSYHPEQGTEAFF. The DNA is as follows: TGTGCCAGCAGTTACCATCCAGAACAGGGAACTGAAGCTTTCTTT.